This T cell receptor beta chain was identified in a study of T-cell memory formation after mild COVID-19 (TCRdb year 2021). About the investigation overall: Most TCR sequence clusters were specific to one of the two donors. Longitudinal TCRalpha and TCRbeta repertoire sequencing tracked T-cell clones expanding and contracting after mild COVID-19 in two donors. The cohort was made up of two young adult volunteers, one female and one male, who were previously healthy.

This clonotype was seen a few times. Its antigen specificity is not known. No base qualities exist here, and no much larger clone lies one base off it. V lost 3 bases and J lost 1 base; the stretch between them is 13 bases long. Counted from cysteine to phenylalanine, this CDR3 has 16 amino acids. Only CDR3 DNA remains: 48 bases, in frame from the first base. From the germline V gene, CDR1 is MRHNA and CDR2 is SNTAGT. Ficoll-Paque density gradient centrifugation was used to isolate PBMCs. General study outcomes and caveats: Contracting CD4+ clones were located mainly in the CM and EM memory subsets, whereas CD8+ clones were found to be enriched in EMRA. Some responding clones were detected in pre-infection memory, which suggested that pre-existing cross-reactive memory T cells had joined the SARS-CoV-2 response. Balanced CD4/CD8 phenotypes were observed for clones contracting from day 15 to 85, whereas a bias towards CD4+ was observed for a second wave of clones expanding from day 15 to 37. The study included only two mild cases, and larger cohorts that include severe cases with pre-infection samples were judged to be necessary. SARS-CoV-2 specificity was not confirmed for the second-wave clones peaking on day 37.

Sequenced using an Illumina NovaSeq 6000. TCRalpha and TCRbeta cDNA libraries were constructed by 5'RACE with constant-segment primers, with sample barcodes and unique molecular identifiers being introduced. RNA was extracted from every sample with Trizol reagent. Library amplification was performed in two PCR steps, and a second sample barcode and Illumina TruSeq adapters were introduced in the second step. The libraries were sequenced on an Illumina NovaSeq using 2 x 150 bp paired-end reads. In the original analysis: The reads were demultiplexed and collapsed into UMI-guided consensus sequences using migec v1.2.7. Using mixcr v2.1.11, UMI consensuses were aligned to TRA and TRB V and J templates and then assembled into clonotypes. A clonotype was counted as expanded or contracted only if both edgeR and NoisET called the change significant, with noise models trained on biological replicates. For edgeR calls, the thresholds were a false discovery rate-adjusted p below 0.01 and a log2 fold-change of 1. PCA with hierarchical clustering of max-normalized trajectories of the 1000 most abundant clonotypes was used as exploratory dynamics analysis. Separately sequenced CD4+ and CD8+ repertoires were used to assign the CD4 or CD8 phenotype of responding clones. TCRdb's own reprocessing of the public reads used fastp at Q25 and MiXCR and kept productive beta chains. Rows merge per CDR3 protein into single entries with the most common DNA and genes. The V and J calls follow TCRdb's processing rather than the paper's. The sample contains 85,000 to 130,000 distinct CDR3 sequences, about a sixth of them found a single time. Together, the top ten hold approximately 28% of the sample.

Sequencing was done on a sample of PBMCs or a T cell subset sorted from them (not recorded which). This sequence originates from an adult woman who had mild COVID-19 (a few samples of this study predate the infection). The sample titles of this study are shuffled in the database, so cell type and time point are left out; the donor was told from shared clones. Rearrangement joined TRBV6-4 to TRBJ2-1, and possibly TRBD2, on 5 matching bases. CDR3 reads: CASSESLAVSYNEQFF. The nucleotide sequence reads as follows: TGTGCCAGCAGTGAATCCCTAGCTGTTTCCTACAATGAGCAGTTCTTC.